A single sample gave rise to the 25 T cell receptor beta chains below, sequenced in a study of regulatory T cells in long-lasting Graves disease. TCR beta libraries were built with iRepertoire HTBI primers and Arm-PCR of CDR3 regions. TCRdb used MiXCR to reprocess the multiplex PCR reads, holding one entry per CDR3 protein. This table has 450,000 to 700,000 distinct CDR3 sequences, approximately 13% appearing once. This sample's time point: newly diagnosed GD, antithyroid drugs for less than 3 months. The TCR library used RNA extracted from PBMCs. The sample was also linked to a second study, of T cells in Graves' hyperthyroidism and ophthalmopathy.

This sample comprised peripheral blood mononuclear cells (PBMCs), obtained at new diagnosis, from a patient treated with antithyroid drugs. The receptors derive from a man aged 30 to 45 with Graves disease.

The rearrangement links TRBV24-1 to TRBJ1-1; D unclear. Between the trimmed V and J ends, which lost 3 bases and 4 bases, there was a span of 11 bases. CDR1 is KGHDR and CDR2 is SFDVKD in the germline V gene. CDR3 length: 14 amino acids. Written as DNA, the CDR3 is TGTGCCACCAGTGATCCGGCCCTGAGCACTGAAGCTTTCTTT. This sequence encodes CATSDPALSTEAFF.

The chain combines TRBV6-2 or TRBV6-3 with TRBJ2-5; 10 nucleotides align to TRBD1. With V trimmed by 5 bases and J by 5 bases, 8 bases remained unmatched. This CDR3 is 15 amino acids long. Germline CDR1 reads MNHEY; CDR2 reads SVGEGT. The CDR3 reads CASSRETGGLETQYF. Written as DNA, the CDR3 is TGTGCCAGCAGTAGAGAGACAGGGGGCCTCGAGACCCAGTACTTC.

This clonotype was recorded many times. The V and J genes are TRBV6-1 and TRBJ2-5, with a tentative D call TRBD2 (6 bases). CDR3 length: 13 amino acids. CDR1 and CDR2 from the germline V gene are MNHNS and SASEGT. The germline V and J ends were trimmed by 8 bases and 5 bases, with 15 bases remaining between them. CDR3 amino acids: CASRDFGRETQYF. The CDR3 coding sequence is TGTGCCAGCCGGGACTTCGGACGGGAGACCCAGTACTTC.

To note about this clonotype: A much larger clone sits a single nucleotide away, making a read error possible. CDR3: CASSESAQFF. The CDR3, as DNA: TGTGCCAGCAGTGAAAGTGCGCAGTTCTTC. The chain couples TRBV2 to TRBJ2-1; no definite D call. Trimming left V 2 bases short and J 12 bases short, with 5 bases between. The CDR3 extends over 10 amino acids. Germline CDR1 and CDR2: SNHLY and FYNNEI.

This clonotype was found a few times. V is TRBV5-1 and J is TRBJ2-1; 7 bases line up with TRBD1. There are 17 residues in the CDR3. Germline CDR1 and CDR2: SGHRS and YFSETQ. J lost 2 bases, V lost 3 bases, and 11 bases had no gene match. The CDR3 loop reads CASSSTGVQWAYNEQFF. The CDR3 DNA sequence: TGCGCCAGCAGCTCCACAGGGGTACAGTGGGCCTACAATGAGCAGTTCTTC. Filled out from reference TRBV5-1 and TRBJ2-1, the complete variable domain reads KAGVTQTPRYLIKTRGQQVTLSCSPISGHRSVSWYQQTPGQGLQFLFEYFSETQRNKGNFPGRFSGRQFSNSRSEMNVSTLELGDSALYLCASSSTGVQWAYNEQFFGPGTRLTVL.

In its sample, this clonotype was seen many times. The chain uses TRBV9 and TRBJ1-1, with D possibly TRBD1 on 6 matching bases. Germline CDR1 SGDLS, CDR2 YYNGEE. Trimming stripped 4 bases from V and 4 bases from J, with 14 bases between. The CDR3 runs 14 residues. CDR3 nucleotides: TGTGCCAGCAGCCCTACAGGGCTCGGCACTGAAGCTTTCTTT. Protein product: CASSPTGLGTEAFF.

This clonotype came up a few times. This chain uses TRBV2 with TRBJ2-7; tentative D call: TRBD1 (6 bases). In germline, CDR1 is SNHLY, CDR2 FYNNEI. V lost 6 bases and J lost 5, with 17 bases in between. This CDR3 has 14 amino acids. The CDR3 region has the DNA TGTGCCAGCAGGGCCCGGCAGGGGTATAACGAGCAGTACTTC. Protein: CASRARQGYNEQYF. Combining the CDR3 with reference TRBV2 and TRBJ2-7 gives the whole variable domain EPEVTQTPSHQVTQMGQEVILRCVPISNHLYFYWYRQILGQKVEFLVSFYNNEISEKSEIFDDQFSVERPDGSNFTLKIRSTKLEDSAMYFCASRARQGYNEQYFGPGTRLTVT.

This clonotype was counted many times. The CDR3 DNA is TGCGCCAGCAGCTCCGGACAGGGGGACCACGAGCAGTACTTC. It codes for CASSSGQGDHEQYF. V usage is TRBV5-1 and J usage is TRBJ2-7, with 10 bases aligning to TRBD1. The CDR3 runs 14 residues. Germline V gene data show CDR1 as SGHRS and CDR2 as YFSETQ. After removal of 3 bases from V and 5 bases from J, the junction contained 5 bases not matched to a gene.

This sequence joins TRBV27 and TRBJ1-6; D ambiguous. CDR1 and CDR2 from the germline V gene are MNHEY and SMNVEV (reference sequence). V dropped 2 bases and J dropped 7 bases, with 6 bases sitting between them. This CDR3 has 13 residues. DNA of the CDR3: TGTGCCAGCAGTTTAACCACCAATTCACCCCTCCACTTT. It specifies CASSLTTNSPLHF.

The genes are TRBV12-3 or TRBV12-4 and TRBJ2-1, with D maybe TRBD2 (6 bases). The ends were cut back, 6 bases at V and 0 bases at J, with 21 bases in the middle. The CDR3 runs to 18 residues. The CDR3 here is CASRTGVRLAGSYNEQFF. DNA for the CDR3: TGTGCCAGCAGGACGGGGGTGCGGCTAGCCGGCTCCTACAATGAGCAGTTCTTC.

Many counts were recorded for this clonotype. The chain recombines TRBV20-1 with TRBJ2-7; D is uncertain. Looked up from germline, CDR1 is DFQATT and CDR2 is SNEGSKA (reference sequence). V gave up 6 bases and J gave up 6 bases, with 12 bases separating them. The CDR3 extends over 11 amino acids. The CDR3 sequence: CSAPLPLEQYF. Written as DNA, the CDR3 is TGCAGTGCCCCACTCCCCCTCGAGCAGTACTTC.

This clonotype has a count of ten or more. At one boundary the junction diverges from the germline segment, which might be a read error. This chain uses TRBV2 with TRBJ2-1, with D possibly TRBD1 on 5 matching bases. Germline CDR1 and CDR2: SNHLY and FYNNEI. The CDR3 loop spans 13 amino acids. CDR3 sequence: CASSDSPGPPKVF. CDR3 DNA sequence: TGTGCCAGCAGTGATTCTCCAGGGCCCCCCAAGGTCTTC.

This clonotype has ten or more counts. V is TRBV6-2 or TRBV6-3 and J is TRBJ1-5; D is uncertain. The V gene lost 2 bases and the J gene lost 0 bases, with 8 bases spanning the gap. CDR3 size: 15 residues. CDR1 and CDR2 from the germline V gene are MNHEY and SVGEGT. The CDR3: CASSYGGNSNQPQHF. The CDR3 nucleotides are TGTGCCAGCAGTTACGGCGGGAATAGCAATCAGCCCCAGCATTTT.

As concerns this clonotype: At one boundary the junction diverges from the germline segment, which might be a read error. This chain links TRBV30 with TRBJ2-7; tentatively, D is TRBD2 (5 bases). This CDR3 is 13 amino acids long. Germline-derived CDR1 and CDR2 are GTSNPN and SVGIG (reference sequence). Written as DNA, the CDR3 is TGTGCCATTCTGGAGGTCCGGTCCTACAAGCAGTACTTC. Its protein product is CAILEVRSYKQYF.

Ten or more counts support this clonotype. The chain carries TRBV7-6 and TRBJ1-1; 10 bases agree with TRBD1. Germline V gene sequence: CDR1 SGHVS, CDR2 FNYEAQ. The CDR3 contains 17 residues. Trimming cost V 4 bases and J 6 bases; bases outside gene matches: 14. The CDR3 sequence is CASSSILTGTGDSEAFF. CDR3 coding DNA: TGTGCCAGCAGCTCCATTCTCACCGGGACAGGGGACTCTGAAGCTTTCTTT.

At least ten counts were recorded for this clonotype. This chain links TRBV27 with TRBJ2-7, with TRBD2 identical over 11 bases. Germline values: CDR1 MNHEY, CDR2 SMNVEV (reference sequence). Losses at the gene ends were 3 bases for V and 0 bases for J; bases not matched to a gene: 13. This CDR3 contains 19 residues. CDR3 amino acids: CASSFRLAGGGGSSYEQYF. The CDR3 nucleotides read TGTGCCAGCAGTTTCAGGCTAGCGGGAGGAGGTGGGAGCTCCTACGAGCAGTACTTC.

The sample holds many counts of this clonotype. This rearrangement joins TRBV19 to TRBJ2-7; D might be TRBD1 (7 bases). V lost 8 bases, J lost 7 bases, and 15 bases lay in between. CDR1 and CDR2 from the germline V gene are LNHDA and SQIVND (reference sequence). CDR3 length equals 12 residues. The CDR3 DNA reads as TGTGCCAGTGGCGACAGGGCGGGGGAGCAGTACTTC. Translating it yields CASGDRAGEQYF. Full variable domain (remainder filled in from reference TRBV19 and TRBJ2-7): DGGITQSPKYLFRKEGQNVTLSCEQNLNHDAMYWYRQDPGQGLRLIYYSQIVNDFQKGDIAEGYSVSREKKESFPLTVTSAQKNPTAFYLCASGDRAGEQYFGPGTRLTVT.

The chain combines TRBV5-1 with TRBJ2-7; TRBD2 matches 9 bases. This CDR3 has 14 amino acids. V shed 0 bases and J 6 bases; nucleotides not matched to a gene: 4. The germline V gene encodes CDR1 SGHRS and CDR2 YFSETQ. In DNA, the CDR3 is TGCGCCAGCAGCTTGGATAGCGGGAGTTTCGAGCAGTACTTC. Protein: CASSLDSGSFEQYF.

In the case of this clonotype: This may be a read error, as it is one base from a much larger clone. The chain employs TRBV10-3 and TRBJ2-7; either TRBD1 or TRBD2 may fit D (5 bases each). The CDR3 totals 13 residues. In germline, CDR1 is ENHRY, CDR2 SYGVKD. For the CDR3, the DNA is TGTGCCATCAGGGGGGACGCCCCCTACGAGCTGTACTTC. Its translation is CAIRGDAPYELYF.

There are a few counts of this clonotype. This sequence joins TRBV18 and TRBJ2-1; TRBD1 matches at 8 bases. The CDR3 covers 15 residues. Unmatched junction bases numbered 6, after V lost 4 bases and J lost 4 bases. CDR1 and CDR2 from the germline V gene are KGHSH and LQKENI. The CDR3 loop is CASSRTGLDYNEQFF. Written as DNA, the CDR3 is TGTGCCAGCTCACGGACAGGGTTAGATTACAATGAGCAGTTCTTC.

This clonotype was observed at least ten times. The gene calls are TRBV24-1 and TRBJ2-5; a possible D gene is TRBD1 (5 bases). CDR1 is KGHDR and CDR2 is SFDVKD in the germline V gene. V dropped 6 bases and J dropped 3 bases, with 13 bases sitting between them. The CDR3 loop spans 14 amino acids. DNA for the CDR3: TGTGCCACCAGTCCCACAGGAGAAAAAGAGACCCAGTACTTC. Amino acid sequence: CATSPTGEKETQYF.

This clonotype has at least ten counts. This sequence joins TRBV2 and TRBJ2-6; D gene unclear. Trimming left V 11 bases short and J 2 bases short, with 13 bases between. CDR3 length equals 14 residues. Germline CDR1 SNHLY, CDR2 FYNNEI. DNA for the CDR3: TGTGCCCGATGGGCCAGGCCTGGGGCCAACGTCCTGACTTTC. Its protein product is CARWARPGANVLTF.

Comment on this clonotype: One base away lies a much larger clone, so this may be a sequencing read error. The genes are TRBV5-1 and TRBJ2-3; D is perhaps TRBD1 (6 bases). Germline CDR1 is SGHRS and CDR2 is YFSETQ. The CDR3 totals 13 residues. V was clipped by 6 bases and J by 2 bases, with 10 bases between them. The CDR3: CASTRQDTDTQYF. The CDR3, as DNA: TGCGCCAGCACCCGACAGGACACAGATACGCAGTATTTT. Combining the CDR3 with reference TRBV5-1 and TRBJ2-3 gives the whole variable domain KAGVTQTPRYLIKTRGQQVTLSCSPISGHRSVSWYQQTPGQGLQFLFEYFSETQRNKGNFPGRFSGRQFSNSRSEMNVSTLELGDSALYLCASTRQDTDTQYFGPGTRLTVL.

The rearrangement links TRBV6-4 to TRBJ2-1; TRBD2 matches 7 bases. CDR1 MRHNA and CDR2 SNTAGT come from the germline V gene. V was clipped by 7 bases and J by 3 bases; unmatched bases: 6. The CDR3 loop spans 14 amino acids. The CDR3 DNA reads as TGTGCCAGCACCCGCGGGAGCCTCTACAATGAGCAGTTCTTC. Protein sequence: CASTRGSLYNEQFF.

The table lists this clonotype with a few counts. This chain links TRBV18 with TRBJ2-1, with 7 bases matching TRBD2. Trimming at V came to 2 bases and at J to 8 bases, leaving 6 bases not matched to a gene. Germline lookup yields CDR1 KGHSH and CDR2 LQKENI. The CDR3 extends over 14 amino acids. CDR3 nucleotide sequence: TGTGCCAGCTCACCAATAGGCGGGAGTGATGAGCAGTTCTTC. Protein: CASSPIGGSDEQFF.